This T cell receptor (beta chain) derives from a study of T cells after yellow fever vaccination. MiXCR, run by TCRdb on the 5' RACE reads, gives a single entry per CDR3 protein. The sample holds fewer than 450,000 distinct CDR3 sequences, approximately 8% seen once. Only a few counts were recorded for this clonotype. Germline CDR1 and CDR2: LGHNA and YSLEER. There are 17 residues in the CDR3. The V segment lost 0 bases and the J segment 1 base; nucleotides outside the gene matches: 3. The sample was PBMCs, taken about 41 days after the first yellow fever vaccination. The receptor comes from a man in his late teens or twenties who received the YFV17D yellow fever vaccine. The chain combines TRBV4-3 with TRBJ2-3; 11 nucleotides line up with TRBD2. CDR3 residues: CASSQEKTSGGTDTQYF. The CDR3 nucleotides read TGCGCCAGCAGCCAAGAAAAGACTAGCGGGGGCACAGATACGCAGTATTTT.